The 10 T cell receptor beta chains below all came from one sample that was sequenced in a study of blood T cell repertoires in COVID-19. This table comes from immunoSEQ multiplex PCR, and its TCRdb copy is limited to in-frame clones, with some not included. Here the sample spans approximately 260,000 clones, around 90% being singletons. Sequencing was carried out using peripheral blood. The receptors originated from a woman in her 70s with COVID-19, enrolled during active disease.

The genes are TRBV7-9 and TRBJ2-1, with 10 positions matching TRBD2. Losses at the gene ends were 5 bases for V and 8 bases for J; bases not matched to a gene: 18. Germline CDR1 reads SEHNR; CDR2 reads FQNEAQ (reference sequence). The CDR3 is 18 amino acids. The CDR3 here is CASSRFLSGRALIDEQFF. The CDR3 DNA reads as TGTGCCAGCAGCCGCTTTTTGAGCGGGAGGGCCCTCATCGATGAGCAGTTCTTC.

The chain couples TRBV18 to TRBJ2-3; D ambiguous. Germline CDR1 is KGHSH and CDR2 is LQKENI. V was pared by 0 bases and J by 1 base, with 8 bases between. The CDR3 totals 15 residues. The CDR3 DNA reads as TGTGCCAGCTCACCACCTTCAACAGGCACAGATACGCAGTATTTT. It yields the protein CASSPPSTGTDTQYF.

The CDR3 nucleotides are TGTGCCAGCAGCCAATTAGGGGCTGGAAACACCATATATTTT. The encoded protein is CASSQLGAGNTIYF. The gene calls are TRBV3-1 (or the pseudogene TRBV3-2) and TRBJ1-3, with D possibly TRBD1 on 5 matching bases. Germline V CDR1 and CDR2: LGHDT, YNNKEL (reference sequence). The CDR3 covers 14 residues. Trimming cost V 2 bases and J 2 bases, with 7 bases left between them.

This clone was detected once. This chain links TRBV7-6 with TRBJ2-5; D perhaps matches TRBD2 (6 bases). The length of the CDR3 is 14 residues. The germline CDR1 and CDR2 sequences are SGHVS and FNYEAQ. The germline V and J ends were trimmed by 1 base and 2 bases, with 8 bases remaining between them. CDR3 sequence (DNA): TGTGCCAGCAGCTTAGGAAGCGGGCAAGAGACCCAGTACTTC. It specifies CASSLGSGQETQYF.

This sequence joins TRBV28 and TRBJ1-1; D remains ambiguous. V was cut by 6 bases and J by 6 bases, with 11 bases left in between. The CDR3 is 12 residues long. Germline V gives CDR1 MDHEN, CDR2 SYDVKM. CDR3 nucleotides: TGTGCCAGCAGACCATCAACTTCTGAAGCTTTCTTT. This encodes CASRPSTSEAFF.

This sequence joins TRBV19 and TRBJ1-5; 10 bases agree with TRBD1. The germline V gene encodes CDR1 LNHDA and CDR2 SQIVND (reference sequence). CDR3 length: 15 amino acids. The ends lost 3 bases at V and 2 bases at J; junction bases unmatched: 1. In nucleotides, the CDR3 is TGTGCCAGTAGTATGGGACAGGGGCGCAATCAGCCCCAGCATTTT. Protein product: CASSMGQGRNQPQHF.

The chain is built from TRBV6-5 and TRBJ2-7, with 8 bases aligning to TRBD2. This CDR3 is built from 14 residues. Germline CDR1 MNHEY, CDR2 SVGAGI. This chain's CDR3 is CATVRSGGAYEQYF. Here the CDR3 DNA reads TGTGCTACGGTCCGGTCGGGGGGGGCCTACGAGCAGTACTTC.

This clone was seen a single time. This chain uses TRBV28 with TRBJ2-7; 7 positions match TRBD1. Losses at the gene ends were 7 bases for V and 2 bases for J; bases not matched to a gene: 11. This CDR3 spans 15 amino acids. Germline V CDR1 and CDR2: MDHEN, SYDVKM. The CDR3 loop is CASISGQVGTYEQYF. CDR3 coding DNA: TGTGCCAGCATTTCAGGACAGGTTGGAACCTACGAGCAGTACTTC.

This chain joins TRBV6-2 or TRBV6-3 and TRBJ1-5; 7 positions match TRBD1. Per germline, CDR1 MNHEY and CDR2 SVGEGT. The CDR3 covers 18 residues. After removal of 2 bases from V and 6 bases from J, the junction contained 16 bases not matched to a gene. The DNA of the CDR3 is TGTGCCAGCAGTTACGAGACAGGGAAGGCGTCGGGCGGTCAGCCCCAGCATTTT. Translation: CASSYETGKASGGQPQHF.

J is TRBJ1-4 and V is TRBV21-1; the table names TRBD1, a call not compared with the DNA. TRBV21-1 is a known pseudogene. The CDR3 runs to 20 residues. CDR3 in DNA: TGTGCCAGCAGCAAATATGGGGACAGGGGCCTTCTTTCAACTAATGAAAAACTGTTTTTT. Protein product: CASSKYGDRGLLSTNEKLFF.